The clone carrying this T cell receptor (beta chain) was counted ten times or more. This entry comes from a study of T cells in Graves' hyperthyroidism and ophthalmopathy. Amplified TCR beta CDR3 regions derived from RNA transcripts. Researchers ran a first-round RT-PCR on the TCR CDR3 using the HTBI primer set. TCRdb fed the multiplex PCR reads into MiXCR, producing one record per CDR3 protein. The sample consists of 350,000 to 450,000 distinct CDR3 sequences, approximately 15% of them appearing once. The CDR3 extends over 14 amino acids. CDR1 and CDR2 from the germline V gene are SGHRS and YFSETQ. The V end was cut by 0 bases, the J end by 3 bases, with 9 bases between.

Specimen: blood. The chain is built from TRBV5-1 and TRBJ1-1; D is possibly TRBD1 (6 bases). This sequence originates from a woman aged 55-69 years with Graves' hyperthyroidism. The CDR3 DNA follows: TGCGCCAGCAGCTTGGGGCAGGGGTACACTGAAGCTTTCTTT. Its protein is CASSLGQGYTEAFF.